This T cell receptor (beta chain) was identified in a study of blood T cell repertoires in COVID-19. Overall study context: PBMCs, B-cell-depleted T cells, or T cells were the source of the cDNA or gDNA that made up the material.

This table comes from immunoSEQ multiplex PCR, and its TCRdb copy is limited to in-frame clones, with some not included. Of 100,000 to 150,000 clones in the sample, over 80% were seen once. Sequenced: peripheral blood. This receptor was taken from a man between 60 and 75 years old with acute or convalescent COVID-19.

CDR3 sequence (DNA): TGTGCCACCAGCAGAGCTTTGACGGGGTCCTACGAGCAGTACTTC. Translating gives CATSRALTGSYEQYF. V is TRBV15 and J is TRBJ2-7, with D perhaps TRBD2 (5 bases). The germline V gene has CDR1 LNHNV and CDR2 YYDKDF (reference sequence). The V end lost 1 base, the J end lost 1 base, and 11 bases lay between the germline ends. The CDR3 contains 15 residues.